These 26 T cell receptor beta chains originate from one sample sequenced in a study of blood T cell repertoires in COVID-19. Generated by immunoSEQ multiplex PCR, the TCRdb table keeps only in-frame clones and is missing some. The repertoire holds 500,000 to 600,000 clones, with 70% to 90% as singletons. The sequencing input was peripheral blood. The receptors shown here come from a woman in her forties or fifties with COVID-19, enrolled during active disease.

This clone was seen just once. The chain links TRBV6-5 to TRBJ1-1, with 7 bases identical to TRBD1. V lost 2 bases and J lost 9; bases outside the gene matches: 9. Germline lookup yields CDR1 MNHEY and CDR2 SVGAGI. The CDR3 totals 14 residues. DNA for the CDR3: TGTGCCAGCAGTTACAGTAGCGTGGGACAGAAAGCTTTCTTT. Translating gives CASSYSSVGQKAFF.

The chain couples TRBV18 to TRBJ1-2, with a weak D call TRBD1 (6 bases). V lost 4 bases to trimming and J lost 0 bases, with 15 bases between them. Germline values: CDR1 KGHSH, CDR2 LQKENI. The CDR3 spans 16 residues. The CDR3 loop is CASSRVGDTSNYGYTF. CDR3 coding DNA: TGTGCCAGCTCACGTGTGGGGGACACCTCTAACTATGGCTACACCTTC.

V gene TRBV6-5 combines with J gene TRBJ1-1; a weak D match, TRBD1 (5 bases). The CDR3 is 12 amino acids. V lost 7 bases and J lost 5, with 11 bases in between. Germline assignment: CDR1 MNHEY and CDR2 SVGAGI. The CDR3 DNA is TGTGCCAGCACGGGGGTCGGTACTGAAGCTTTCTTT. It translates to CASTGVGTEAFF.

The chain combines TRBV5-3 with TRBJ1-6; no clear D. TRBV5-3 is an open reading frame whose function is uncertain. V was clipped by 4 bases and J by 6 bases, with 11 bases between them. The CDR3 is 14 residues long. The DNA of the CDR3 is TGTGCCAGAAGCGGCGGGATTTGTAATTCACCCCTCCACTTT. Translating it yields CARSGGICNSPLHF.

The table lists this clone with a count of one. The chain combines TRBV9 with TRBJ1-1; D might be TRBD1 (6 bases). With 4 bases removed from V and 0 bases from J, the gap between germline ends came to 13 bases. The CDR3 consists of 15 residues. CDR1 and CDR2 from the germline V gene are SGDLS and YYNGEE. The CDR3 reads CASSPTGQLNTEAFF. CDR3 DNA: TGTGCCAGCAGCCCCACCGGACAGCTGAACACTGAAGCTTTCTTT.

The chain combines TRBV7-2 with TRBJ2-2, with 8 bases identical to TRBD1. The germline gives CDR1 SGHTA, CDR2 FQGNSA. The CDR3 covers 16 residues. Trimming at V came to 5 bases and at J to 3 bases, leaving 8 bases not matched to a gene. The CDR3 loop is CASSKSQGADTGELFF. CDR3 coding DNA: TGTGCCAGCAGCAAAAGTCAGGGGGCGGACACCGGGGAGCTGTTTTTT.

V gene TRBV27 combines with J gene TRBJ1-3; TRBD1 might be the D (5 bases). V lost 3 bases to trimming and J lost 4 bases, with 7 bases between them. Germline lookup yields CDR1 MNHEY and CDR2 SMNVEV (reference sequence). The CDR3 has 13 residues. The CDR3 DNA sequence: TGTGCCAGCAGTTTGCCAGGGGGAAACACCATATATTTT. It specifies CASSLPGGNTIYF.

This clone was found once. The chain is built from TRBV19 and TRBJ2-1, with D perhaps TRBD2 (7 bases). The CDR3 sequence is 16 residues long. Germline V lookup: CDR1 LNHDA, CDR2 SQIVND (reference sequence). Between the trimmed V and J ends, which lost 3 bases and 4 bases, there was a span of 16 bases. The CDR3 spells CASSMHWGGKYNEQFF. The CDR3 DNA reads TGTGCCAGTAGTATGCATTGGGGGGGCAAGTACAATGAGCAGTTCTTC. Supplemented by reference TRBV19 and TRBJ2-1, the full variable domain reads DGGITQSPKYLFRKEGQNVTLSCEQNLNHDAMYWYRQDPGQGLRLIYYSQIVNDFQKGDIAEGYSVSREKKESFPLTVTSAQKNPTAFYLCASSMHWGGKYNEQFFGPGTRLTVL.

The rearrangement joins TRBV27 to TRBJ1-5, with 9 bases identical to TRBD1. Looked up from germline, CDR1 is MNHEY and CDR2 is SMNVEV (reference sequence). Trimming at V came to 9 bases and at J to 5 bases, leaving 14 bases not matched to a gene. This CDR3 is 16 amino acids long. CDR3 DNA: TGTGCCAGACGGGTGGACAGGGGAATTTCGCATCAGCCCCAGCATTTT. Protein sequence: CARRVDRGISHQPQHF.

On this clone itself: The same CDR3 arises from other DNA sequences in this sample as well. This rearrangement joins TRBV12-3 or TRBV12-4 to TRBJ1-2, with D uncertain. V lost 5 bases to trimming and J lost 3 bases, with 7 bases between them. The CDR3 runs to 12 residues. This CDR3 is CASSPGDYGYTF. Written as DNA, the CDR3 is TGTGCCAGCAGTCCCGGGGACTATGGCTACACCTTC.

The V gene is TRBV19, the J gene TRBJ2-1, with 10 bases aligning to TRBD2. CDR1 is LNHDA and CDR2 is SQIVND in the germline V gene (reference sequence). There are 12 residues in the CDR3. After removal of 11 bases from V and 6 bases from J, the junction contained 4 bases not matched to a gene. CDR3 sequence (DNA): TGTGCCGCCGGGACTAGCGTCAATGAGCAGTTCTTC. Protein sequence: CAAGTSVNEQFF.

The CDR3 bases are TGTGCCAGCTCACTACTTGGACAGGGGATCCAAGAGACCCAGTACTTC. Translation: CASSLLGQGIQETQYF. The gene calls are TRBV18 and TRBJ2-5; 9 bases are shared with TRBD1. The CDR3 contains 16 residues. Germline CDR1 and CDR2: KGHSH and LQKENI. Trimming at V came to 4 bases and at J to 1 base, leaving 7 bases not matched to a gene.

This clone occurred once. CDR3 sequence: CAWSPSWAATGYTF. CDR3 in DNA: TGTGCCTGGAGTCCTTCCTGGGCCGCGACCGGCTACACCTTC. This chain joins TRBV30 and TRBJ1-2; no clear D gene. Germline V gene sequence: CDR1 GTSNPN, CDR2 SVGIG (reference sequence). This CDR3 is built from 14 residues. Trimming pared 2 bases from V and 8 bases from J, leaving 18 bases between.

The V and J genes are TRBV12-3 or TRBV12-4 and TRBJ1-1, with 7 bases identical to TRBD1. The V segment lost 0 bases and the J segment 8 bases; nucleotides outside the gene matches: 0. The CDR3 totals 12 residues. The CDR3 DNA follows: TGTGCCAGCAGTTTAGCGACAGGGGAAGCTTTCTTT. It codes for CASSLATGEAFF.

This clone showed up just once. The chain joins TRBV7-2 to TRBJ2-5; 8 bases are a match to TRBD2. Per the germline V gene, CDR1 is SGHTA and CDR2 is FQGNSA. The CDR3 consists of 14 residues. V lost 6 bases to trimming and J lost 4 bases; unmatched junction nucleotides: 7. Here the CDR3 reads CASSSGAVGETQYF. DNA of the CDR3: TGTGCCAGCAGTAGCGGGGCGGTAGGAGAGACCCAGTACTTC.

In the case of this clone: Other DNA sequences of this sample code for an identical CDR3. The chain recombines TRBV28 with TRBJ2-5; 7 bases agree with TRBD1. Germline CDR1 MDHEN, CDR2 SYDVKM. The V gene end was trimmed by 5 bases and the J gene end by 4 bases; junction bases not matched to a gene: 4. This CDR3 is built from 13 residues. The CDR3 here is CASSPGGRETQYF. CDR3 bases: TGTGCCAGCAGTCCAGGGGGACGAGAGACCCAGTACTTC.

The chain joins TRBV6-5 to TRBJ2-3, with D maybe TRBD1 (5 bases). The CDR3 spans 14 residues. With 0 bases removed from V and 7 bases from J, the gap between germline ends came to 11 bases. Per germline, CDR1 MNHEY and CDR2 SVGAGI. The CDR3 loop is CASSYSQGVHTQYF. The CDR3 nucleotides read TGTGCCAGCAGTTACTCTCAAGGGGTGCATACGCAGTATTTT.

This clone was picked up a small number of times. The chain combines TRBV4-1 with TRBJ1-3; 9 nucleotides agree with TRBD1. Per the germline V gene, CDR1 is MGHRA and CDR2 is YSYEKL. V was pared by 3 bases and J by 1 base, with 13 bases of the junction left unmatched. The CDR3 is made up of 19 amino acids. The CDR3 DNA sequence: TGCGCCAGCAGCCAGAGGCGGGACAGGGAGGGCCTATCTGGAAACACCATATATTTT. This sequence encodes CASSQRRDREGLSGNTIYF.

In its sample, this clone was seen once. Germline is not matched at one junction end, which may reflect a read error. J is TRBJ2-3 and V is TRBV11-3, with D possibly matching TRBD1 (6 bases). Germline CDR1 reads SGHNT; CDR2 reads YENEEA. The CDR3 has 9 residues. The CDR3 region has the DNA TGTGCCAGCTCGAAGGGGACATCTTTT. Protein: CASSKGTSF.

J is TRBJ2-2 and V is TRBV25-1; D is unresolved. This CDR3 is built from 14 residues. CDR1 is MGHDK, CDR2 SYGVNS, per germline. V was trimmed by 2 bases and J by 4 bases, leaving 8 bases between them. The CDR3 DNA reads as TGTGCCAGCAGTGAAGCAGGTCGCACCGGGGAGCTGTTTTTT. This encodes CASSEAGRTGELFF.

The V and J genes are TRBV9 and TRBJ1-1; 8 bases are shared with TRBD1. Germline lookup yields CDR1 SGDLS and CDR2 YYNGEE. The ends lost 0 bases at V and 10 bases at J; junction bases unmatched: 23. CDR3 size: 19 residues. The CDR3 nucleotides are TGTGCCAGCAGCGTAGATTTCAGGCAGGGGGCGAAAGGGGGTAGAGGAGCTTTCTTT. Translating it yields CASSVDFRQGAKGGRGAFF.

This clone has only a few counts. The rearrangement links TRBV6-6 to TRBJ1-5; D remains ambiguous. The V and J ends lost 2 bases and 9 bases respectively, with 14 bases between them. This CDR3 is built from 14 residues. Germline lookup yields CDR1 MNHNY and CDR2 SVGAGI (reference sequence). The CDR3 nucleotides read TGTGCCAGCAGTTACCTCGGCGGTGAGGCGCCCCAGCATTTT. Amino acids: CASSYLGGEAPQHF.

This rearrangement joins TRBV27 to TRBJ2-7; no firm D call. In germline, CDR1 is MNHEY, CDR2 SMNVEV (reference sequence). The CDR3 runs 15 residues. Trimming pared 2 bases from V and 0 bases from J, leaving 11 bases between. CDR3 in amino acids: CASSLVAVPSYEQYF. CDR3 DNA: TGTGCCAGCAGTTTAGTAGCCGTCCCCTCCTACGAGCAGTACTTC.

The CDR3 protein is CATDDGTGELFF. The DNA of the CDR3 is TGTGCCACCGACGACGGGACCGGGGAGCTGTTTTTT. The gene calls are TRBV7-9 and TRBJ2-2; D gene ambiguous. Germline V lookup: CDR1 SEHNR, CDR2 FQNEAQ (reference sequence). V shed 10 bases and J shed 5 bases, with 11 bases lying between them. The CDR3 contains 12 residues. Variable domain in full (rest from reference TRBV7-9 and TRBJ2-2): DTGVSQNPRHKITKRGQNVTFRCDPISEHNRLYWYRQTLGQGPEFLTYFQNEAQLEKSRLLSDRFSAERPKGSFSTLEIQRTEQGDSAMYLCATDDGTGELFFGEGSRLTVL.

The V gene is TRBV11-2, the J gene TRBJ1-3; 8 bases line up with TRBD1. Germline assignment: CDR1 SGHAT and CDR2 FQNNGV. The ends lost 4 bases at V and 6 bases at J; junction bases unmatched: 11. The length of the CDR3 is 16 residues. CDR3 protein: CASSSVWTGKENTIYF. For the CDR3, the DNA is TGTGCCAGCAGCTCCGTTTGGACAGGGAAGGAAAACACCATATATTTT.

The gene calls are TRBV5-1 and TRBJ2-1, with D possibly matching TRBD2 (5 bases). V gave up 0 bases and J gave up 4 bases, with 14 bases separating them. Germline values: CDR1 SGHRS, CDR2 YFSETQ. The CDR3 is made up of 16 amino acids. CDR3 nucleotides: TGCGCCAGCAGCTTGGGAGGGCTAGATTGGTACAATGAGCAGTTCTTC. Protein sequence: CASSLGGLDWYNEQFF.